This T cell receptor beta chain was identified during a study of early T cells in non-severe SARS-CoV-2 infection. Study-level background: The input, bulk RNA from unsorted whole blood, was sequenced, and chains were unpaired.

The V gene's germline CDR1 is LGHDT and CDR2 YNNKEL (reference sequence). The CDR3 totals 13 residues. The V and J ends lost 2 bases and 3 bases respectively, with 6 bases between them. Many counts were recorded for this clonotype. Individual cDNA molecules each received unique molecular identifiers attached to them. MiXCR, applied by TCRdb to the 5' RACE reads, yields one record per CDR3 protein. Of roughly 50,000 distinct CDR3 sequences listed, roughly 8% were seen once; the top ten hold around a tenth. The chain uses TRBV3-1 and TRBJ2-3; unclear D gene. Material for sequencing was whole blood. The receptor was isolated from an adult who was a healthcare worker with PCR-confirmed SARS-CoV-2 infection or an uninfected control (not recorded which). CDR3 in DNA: TGTGCCAGCAGCCAATTGACTACAGATACGCAGTATTTT. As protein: CASSQLTTDTQYF.